Detailed here is one TCR beta chain. These data are taken from a study of blood T cell repertoires in COVID-19. Study details: Donors in the United States, Italy and Spain gave samples during acute or convalescent COVID-19.

The CDR3 is made up of 15 amino acids. Germline V CDR1 and CDR2: MNHGY, SVAAGI. The J segment lost 6 bases and the V segment lost 1 base, leaving 6 bases of the junction unmatched. Study processing details: By means of reference gene primer amplification, nucleated cell counts were estimated. Repertoires were generated with immunoSEQ multiplex PCR, while TCRdb's copy carries only in-frame clones and drops some. The DNA was the basis for D and trimming; V, J and clone size are from that table. The sample consists of about 280,000 clones, 80% to 90% of them appearing once. Those enrolled in Seattle joined during active infection and were followed longitudinally afterward.

What was sequenced was peripheral blood. The TCR comes from a woman in her seventies with COVID-19, enrolled during active disease. This chain joins TRBV6-9 and TRBJ1-5, with 7 positions matching TRBD1. The CDR3 nucleotides read TGTGCCAGCAGTTATTTGGAGGGGGCAGGTCAGCCCCAGCATTTT. As protein: CASSYLEGAGQPQHF.